Following are 16 T cell receptor beta chains from one sample sequenced in a study of metastatic and nonmetastatic thyroid tumors. Using MiXCR, TCRdb reanalyzed the PCR reads. The sample records approximately 12,000 clones, 30% to 35% being singletons. Thyroid surgery was performed in patients who had received no treatment beforehand. Sequencing was done on a sample of tumor tissue. These receptor sequences come from a female donor with papillary thyroid cancer or a benign thyroid nodule (not recorded which). Some clones in this sample may be carry-over from other donors' samples.

This clone showed up many times. V gene TRBV3-1 combines with J gene TRBJ2-5; 10 positions match TRBD2. The CDR3 spans 17 residues. With 1 base clipped from V and 5 bases from J, the junction kept 10 bases outside the gene matches. Looked up from germline, CDR1 is LGHDT and CDR2 is YNNKEL (reference sequence). In nucleotides, the CDR3 is TGTGCCAGCAGCCAAGCTGGGACTAGCGCATCGGGGGAGACCCAGTACTTC. It specifies CASSQAGTSASGETQYF.

V usage is TRBV6-1 and J usage is TRBJ2-7; 9 bases map to TRBD1. The germline CDR1 and CDR2 sequences are MNHNS and SASEGT. V lost 4 bases to trimming and J lost 5 bases; unmatched junction nucleotides: 9. CDR3 length: 15 residues. The CDR3 loop reads CASSVRDRVGDEQYF. The CDR3 DNA follows: TGTGCCAGCAGTGTCCGGGACAGGGTGGGGGACGAGCAGTACTTC.

Concerning this clone itself: A single base separates this from a much larger clone, so it may be a read error. The identical CDR3 is also encoded by other nucleotide sequences in the sample. This rearrangement joins TRBV19 to TRBJ1-1; D might be TRBD1 (6 bases). The V and J ends lost 7 bases and 11 bases respectively, with 23 bases between them. The CDR3 runs to 14 residues. Germline CDR1 reads LNHDA; CDR2 reads SQIVND (reference sequence). The CDR3 here is CASTALAGGGKAFF. CDR3 sequence (DNA): TGTGCCAGTACCGCCCTTGCCGGAGGGGGTAAGGCTTTCTTT.

This clone was detected only a few times. The V call is TRBV5-8, the J call TRBJ2-2; 9 bases fit TRBD2. The V and J ends lost 4 bases and 3 bases, in that order; junction bases with no gene match: 7. Germline lookup yields CDR1 SGHTS and CDR2 YDEGEE. This CDR3 is built from 16 residues. The CDR3, as DNA: TGTGCCAGCAGCAACATGGGCGGGAGGGACACCGGGGAGCTGTTTTTT. Protein product: CASSNMGGRDTGELFF.

This clone was found a few times. J is TRBJ1-6 and V is TRBV6-5; D is uncertain. This CDR3 spans 15 amino acids. Germline values: CDR1 MNHEY, CDR2 SVGAGI. With 2 bases removed from V and 10 bases from J, the gap between germline ends came to 15 bases. CDR3 amino acids: CASSYNAGRESPLHF. Written as DNA, the CDR3 is TGTGCCAGCAGTTACAATGCGGGGAGAGAGTCACCCCTCCACTTT.

Only a few counts were recorded for this clone. The chain couples TRBV27 to TRBJ2-7; D is undetermined. The ends were cut back, 6 bases at V and 3 bases at J, with 21 bases in the middle. This CDR3 contains 16 residues. Per germline, CDR1 MNHEY and CDR2 SMNVEV (reference sequence). The CDR3 is CASSQDHESVNYEQYF. In DNA, the CDR3 is TGTGCCAGCAGCCAAGATCACGAGAGTGTAAACTACGAGCAGTACTTC.

The V call is TRBV27, the J call TRBJ2-3; either TRBD1 or TRBD2 may fit D (6 bases each). CDR1 is MNHEY, CDR2 SMNVEV, per germline (reference sequence). This CDR3 has 12 amino acids. V was trimmed by 7 bases and J by 7 bases, leaving 12 bases between them. In DNA, the CDR3 is TGTGCCAGCACGCAAGGGGGGAATACGCAGTATTTT. As protein: CASTQGGNTQYF.

The V call is TRBV27, the J call TRBJ2-7; D not certain. The CDR3 runs to 16 residues. V lost 4 bases and J lost 0, with 16 bases in between. Germline V lookup: CDR1 MNHEY, CDR2 SMNVEV (reference sequence). In DNA form, the CDR3 reads TGTGCCAGCAGTTATGTGCCGACAAAGAGCTCCTACGAGCAGTACTTC. This sequence encodes CASSYVPTKSSYEQYF.

There are many counts of this clone. The chain joins TRBV7-3 to TRBJ2-3, with 11 bases matching TRBD2. The CDR3 consists of 13 residues. J lost 10 bases, V lost 5 bases, and 5 bases had no gene match. Per germline, CDR1 SGHTA and CDR2 FQGTGA. The CDR3 loop reads CASSHQTSGAQYF. The CDR3 DNA reads TGTGCCAGCAGCCATCAGACTAGCGGGGCGCAGTATTTT.

This clone appeared a few times. The chain recombines TRBV11-1 with TRBJ1-1, with D perhaps matching TRBD1 (5 bases). Germline V gene sequence: CDR1 SGHAT, CDR2 FQDESV (reference sequence). There are 15 residues in the CDR3. The germline V and J ends were trimmed by 1 base and 4 bases, with 13 bases remaining between them. This CDR3 is CASSLVGLGTTEAFF. Written as DNA, the CDR3 is TGTGCCAGCAGCTTAGTGGGGTTGGGGACCACTGAAGCTTTCTTT.

This rearrangement joins TRBV18 to TRBJ2-1; possibly TRBD2 for D (6 bases). The CDR3 loop spans 17 amino acids. Trimming took off 6 bases at V and 3 bases at J, with 21 bases between the two ends. Looked up from germline, CDR1 is KGHSH and CDR2 is LQKENI. The CDR3 sequence is CASSQDFGDLYYNEQFF. CDR3 in DNA: TGTGCCAGCTCCCAAGATTTCGGGGACTTGTACTACAATGAGCAGTTCTTC.

The V gene is TRBV4-1, the J gene TRBJ2-3; tentatively, D is TRBD1 or TRBD2 (5 bases each). Trimming took off 1 base at V and 3 bases at J, with 8 bases between the two ends. There are 14 residues in the CDR3. Per germline, CDR1 MGHRA and CDR2 YSYEKL. CDR3 region: CASSQVWGTDTQYF. Here the CDR3 DNA reads TGCGCCAGCAGCCAAGTTTGGGGGACAGATACGCAGTATTTT.

The chain carries TRBV28 and TRBJ1-5; 7 bases are a match to TRBD1. Germline assignment: CDR1 MDHEN and CDR2 SYDVKM. The length of the CDR3 is 14 residues. Trimming at V came to 5 bases and at J to 5 bases, leaving 6 bases not matched to a gene. The DNA for the CDR3 is TGTGCCAGCAGTAACAGGGGAAAAGATCAGCCCCAGCATTTT. It translates to CASSNRGKDQPQHF.

The sample holds a few counts of this clone. V and J are TRBV6-1 and TRBJ1-6; weak D call: TRBD1 (5 bases). Germline-derived CDR1 and CDR2 are MNHNS and SASEGT. The V end lost 8 bases, the J end lost 0 bases, and 17 bases lay between the germline ends. This CDR3 spans 17 amino acids. CDR3 region: CASVRTLQSSYNSPLHF. Written as DNA, the CDR3 is TGTGCCAGCGTGAGGACATTACAGAGCTCCTATAATTCACCCCTCCACTTT.

This clone was seen a handful of times. The chain couples TRBV11-2 to TRBJ2-7; D remains unclear. CDR1 and CDR2 (germline): SGHAT, FQNNGV. Trimming stripped 1 base from V and 3 bases from J, with 13 bases between. The length of the CDR3 is 15 residues. The CDR3 DNA sequence: TGTGCCAGCAGCTTAGTTGCAGACCATAACTACGAGCAGTACTTC. Translating gives CASSLVADHNYEQYF.

The chain is built from TRBV20-1 and TRBJ1-5, with D possibly TRBD1 on 5 matching bases. This CDR3 comprises 14 residues. Germline V CDR1 and CDR2: DFQATT, SNEGSKA (reference sequence). Trimming removed 1 base from V and 5 bases from J, with 12 bases in between. The CDR3 DNA follows: TGCAGTGCTAGAGCTAGCAGGGAATATCAGCCCCAGCATTTT. Its protein is CSARASREYQPQHF.